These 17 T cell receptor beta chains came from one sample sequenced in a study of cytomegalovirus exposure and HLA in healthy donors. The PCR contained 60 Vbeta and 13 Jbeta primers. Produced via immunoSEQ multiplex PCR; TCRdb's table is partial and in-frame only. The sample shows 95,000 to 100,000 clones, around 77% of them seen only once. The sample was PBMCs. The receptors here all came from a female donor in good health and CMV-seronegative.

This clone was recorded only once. CDR3 in amino acids: CASSWGQEGEQYF. CDR3 nucleotide sequence: TGTGCCAGCAGTTGGGGACAGGAGGGCGAGCAGTACTTC. The chain has TRBV6-6 and TRBJ2-7, with 8 bases fitting TRBD1. The ends lost 4 bases at V and 6 bases at J; junction bases unmatched: 5. Germline values: CDR1 MNHNY, CDR2 SVGAGI (reference sequence). The CDR3 runs 13 residues.

CDR3 sequence: CASSYSGRDGGYGYTF. CDR3 DNA: TGTGCCAGCAGTTACTCAGGGAGAGACGGGGGATATGGCTACACCTTC. The rearrangement links TRBV6-5 to TRBJ1-2; D is perhaps TRBD1 (5 bases). Trimming shortened V by 0 bases and J by 5 bases, and 16 bases separated the two germline ends. This CDR3 is built from 16 residues. Looked up from germline, CDR1 is MNHEY and CDR2 is SVGAGI.

CDR3 coding DNA: TGCGCCAGCAGCGAGGTGGGTTTTGGGCAGCCCCAGCATTTT. Translation gives CASSEVGFGQPQHF. The J gene is TRBJ1-5, the V gene TRBV5-1; D is unresolved. V lost 4 bases and J lost 7, with 15 bases in between. Germline lookup yields CDR1 SGHRS and CDR2 YFSETQ. There are 14 residues in the CDR3.

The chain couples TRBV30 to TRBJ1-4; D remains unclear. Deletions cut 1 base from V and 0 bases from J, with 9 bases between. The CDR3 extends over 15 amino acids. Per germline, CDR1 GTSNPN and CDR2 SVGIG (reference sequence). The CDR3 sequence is CAWSDVGATNEKLFF. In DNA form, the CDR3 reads TGTGCCTGGAGTGATGTCGGGGCAACTAATGAAAAACTGTTTTTT.

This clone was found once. The CDR3 is CASSFRPPGLQLGEQYF. CDR3 nucleotides: TGTGCCAGCAGCTTTCGTCCCCCGGGACTGCAGCTGGGGGAGCAGTACTTC. This rearrangement joins TRBV11-2 to TRBJ2-7; tentatively, D is TRBD2 (6 bases). Germline CDR1 and CDR2: SGHAT and FQNNGV. The V end was cut by 3 bases, the J end by 7 bases, with 25 bases between. This CDR3 spans 17 amino acids.

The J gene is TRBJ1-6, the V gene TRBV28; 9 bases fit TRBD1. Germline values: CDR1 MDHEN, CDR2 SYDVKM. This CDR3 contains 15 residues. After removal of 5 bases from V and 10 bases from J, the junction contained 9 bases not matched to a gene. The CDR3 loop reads CASSPPTGGESPLHF. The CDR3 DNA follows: TGTGCCAGCAGTCCTCCGACAGGGGGGGAGTCACCCCTCCACTTT.

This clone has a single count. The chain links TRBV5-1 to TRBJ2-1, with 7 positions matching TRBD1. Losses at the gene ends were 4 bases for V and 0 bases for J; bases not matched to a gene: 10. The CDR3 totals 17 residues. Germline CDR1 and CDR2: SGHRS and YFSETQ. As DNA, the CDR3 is TGCGCCAGCAGCAATCTAGGGGGCCCGAGCTCCTACAATGAGCAGTTCTTC. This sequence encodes CASSNLGGPSSYNEQFF.

CDR3 loop: CASSSWTSGSTGELFF. CDR3 DNA sequence: TGTGCCAGCAGCTCGTGGACTAGCGGGTCCACCGGGGAGCTGTTTTTT. V is TRBV7-3 and J is TRBJ2-2; 11 positions agree with TRBD2. The CDR3 sequence is 16 residues long. The germline V gene has CDR1 SGHTA and CDR2 FQGTGA. V lost 4 bases and J lost 4; bases outside the gene matches: 5.

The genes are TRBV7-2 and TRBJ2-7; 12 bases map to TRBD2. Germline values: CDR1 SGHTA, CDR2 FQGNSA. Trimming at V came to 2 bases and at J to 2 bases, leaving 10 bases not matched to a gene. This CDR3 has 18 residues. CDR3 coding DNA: TGTGCCAGCAGCTTAAAGACTAGCGGGAGTACGGGGACCTACGAGCAGTACTTC. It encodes CASSLKTSGSTGTYEQYF.

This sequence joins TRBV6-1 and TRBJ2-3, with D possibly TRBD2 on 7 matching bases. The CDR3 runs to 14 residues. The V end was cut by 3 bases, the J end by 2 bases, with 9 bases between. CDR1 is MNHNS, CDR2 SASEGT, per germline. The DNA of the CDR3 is TGTGCCAGCAGTGAGGGGGGGCACACAGATACGCAGTATTTT. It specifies CASSEGGHTDTQYF.

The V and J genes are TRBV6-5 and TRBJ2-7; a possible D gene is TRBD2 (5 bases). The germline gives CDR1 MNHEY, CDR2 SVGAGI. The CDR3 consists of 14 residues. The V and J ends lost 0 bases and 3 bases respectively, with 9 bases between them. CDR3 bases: TGTGCCAGCAGTTACTCCGGGATGTACTACGAGCAGTACTTC. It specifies CASSYSGMYYEQYF.

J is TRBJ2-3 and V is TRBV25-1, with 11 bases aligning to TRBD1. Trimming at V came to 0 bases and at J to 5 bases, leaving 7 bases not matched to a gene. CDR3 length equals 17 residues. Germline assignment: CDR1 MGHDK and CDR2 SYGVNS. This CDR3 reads CASSEYLLDRGRDTQYF. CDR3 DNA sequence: TGTGCCAGCAGTGAATATTTATTGGACAGGGGGCGAGATACGCAGTATTTT.

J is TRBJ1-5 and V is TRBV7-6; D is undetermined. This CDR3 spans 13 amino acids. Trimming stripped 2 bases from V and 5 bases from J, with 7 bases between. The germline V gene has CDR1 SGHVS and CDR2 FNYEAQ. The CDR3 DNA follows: TGTGCCAGCAGCTTATTTCAGGATCAGCCCCAGCATTTT. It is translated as CASSLFQDQPQHF.

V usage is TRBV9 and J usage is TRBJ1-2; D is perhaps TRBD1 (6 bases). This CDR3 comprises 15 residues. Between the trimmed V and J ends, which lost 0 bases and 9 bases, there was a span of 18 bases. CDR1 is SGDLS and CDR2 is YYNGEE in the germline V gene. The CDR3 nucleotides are TGTGCCAGCAGCGTAGGTCTAGGGGGACCCACATGCTACACCTTC. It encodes CASSVGLGGPTCYTF.

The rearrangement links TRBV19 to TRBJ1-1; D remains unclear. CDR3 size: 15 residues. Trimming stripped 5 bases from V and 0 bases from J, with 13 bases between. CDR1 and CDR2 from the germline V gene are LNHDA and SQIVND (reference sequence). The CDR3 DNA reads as TGTGCCAGTAGTCCTAGCCCGTGGATGAACACTGAAGCTTTCTTT. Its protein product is CASSPSPWMNTEAFF.

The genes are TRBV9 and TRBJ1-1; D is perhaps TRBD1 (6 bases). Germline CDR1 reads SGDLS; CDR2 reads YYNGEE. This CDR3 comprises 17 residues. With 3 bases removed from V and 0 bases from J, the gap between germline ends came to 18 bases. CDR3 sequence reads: CASSGGTLGEMNTEAFF. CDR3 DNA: TGTGCCAGCAGCGGAGGGACACTCGGGGAGATGAACACTGAAGCTTTCTTT.

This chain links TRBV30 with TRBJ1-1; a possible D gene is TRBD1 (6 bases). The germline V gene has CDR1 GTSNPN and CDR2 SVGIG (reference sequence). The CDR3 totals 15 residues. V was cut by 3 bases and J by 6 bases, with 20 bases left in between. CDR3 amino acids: CAWSPTGSVAAEAFF. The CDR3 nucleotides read TGTGCCTGGAGCCCTACAGGGTCGGTTGCGGCTGAAGCTTTCTTT.